The 24 T cell receptor beta chains reported below all come from one sample, sequenced in a study of human T cells and chemical hapten exposure. From the RACE reads, TCRdb called clonotypes with MiXCR, one entry per CDR3 protein. The data show tens of thousands of distinct CDR3 sequences, around 12% seen once. Time point specified: pre-sensitization, week 0. Treatment specified: therapeutic diphenylcyclopropenone sensitization with weekly scalp DPC. Blood, whole and unfractionated, served as the source for total RNA extraction. Specimen: whole blood, collected in connection with sensitization to the hapten diphenylcyclopropenone (DPC). These receptors came from a middle-aged woman with alopecia areata. Some clones in this sample may be carry-over from other donors' samples.

The genes are TRBV12-3 or TRBV12-4 and TRBJ1-1; 7 nucleotides agree with TRBD1. The CDR3 sequence is 12 residues long. After removal of 6 bases from V and 11 bases from J, the junction contained 9 bases not matched to a gene. CDR3: CASSTEGGAAFF. CDR3 in DNA: TGTGCCAGCAGCACTGAAGGGGGCGCGGCTTTCTTT.

On this clonotype: A much larger clone differs from this one at a single base, so this may be a read error. This chain connects TRBV11-2 to TRBJ1-4; D unclear. The germline CDR1 and CDR2 sequences are SGHAT and FQNNGV. This CDR3 comprises 14 residues. The CDR3 DNA follows: TGTGCCAGCAGCTTAGATCATGGAAATGAAAAACTGATTTTT. This translates into CASSLDHGNEKLIF.

In its sample, this clonotype was seen many times. This chain joins TRBV7-9 and TRBJ1-5; 7 nucleotides align to TRBD1. The CDR3 spans 15 residues. V trimming: 5 bases; J trimming: 2 bases; junction bases outside the gene matches: 6. CDR1 is SEHNR, CDR2 FQNEAQ, per germline (reference sequence). CDR3 sequence: CASSGRQGGNQPQHF. The CDR3 bases are TGTGCCAGCAGCGGACGACAGGGAGGCAATCAGCCCCAGCATTTT. Full variable domain (remainder filled in from reference TRBV7-9 and TRBJ1-5): DTGVSQNPRHKITKRGQNVTFRCDPISEHNRLYWYRQTLGQGPEFLTYFQNEAQLEKSRLLSDRFSAERPKGSFSTLEIQRTEQGDSAMYLCASSGRQGGNQPQHFGDGTRLSIL.

The chain joins TRBV28 to TRBJ2-7; the match to TRBD2 covers 8 bases. Germline trimming cut 7 bases from V and 5 bases from J; bases unmatched to any gene: 10. The CDR3 loop spans 14 amino acids. The germline CDR1 and CDR2 sequences are MDHEN and SYDVKM. CDR3 in DNA: TGTGCCAGCAAGGGTAGCGGGACCTGGGACGAGCAGTACTTC. Its protein product is CASKGSGTWDEQYF.

This clonotype was counted many times. The chain employs TRBV4-1 and TRBJ2-1; D not resolved. The CDR3 is 12 residues long. V lost 0 bases and J 11 bases, leaving 8 bases between the germline ends. CDR1 and CDR2 (germline): MGHRA, YSYEKL. The CDR3 DNA reads TGCGCCAGCAGCCAAGAGCGGTATAAGCAGTTCTTC. It translates to CASSQERYKQFF.

This clonotype was observed at least ten times. The chain is built from TRBV5-1 and TRBJ2-7, with 7 bases lining up with TRBD2. Germline CDR1 and CDR2: SGHRS and YFSETQ. Trimming removed 0 bases from V and 0 bases from J; junction bases left unmatched: 6. The CDR3 is 16 amino acids. CDR3 amino acids: CASSLGVGTTSYEQYF. The CDR3 DNA reads as TGCGCCAGCAGCTTGGGAGTTGGGACTACCTCCTACGAGCAGTACTTC.

This clonotype was detected a few times. The rearrangement links TRBV29-1 to TRBJ2-7, with D possibly being TRBD2 (6 bases). Trimming removed 2 bases from V and 9 bases from J, with 14 bases in between. Germline-derived CDR1 and CDR2 are SQVTM and ANQGSEA. The CDR3 sequence is 12 residues long. The CDR3 reads CSVESVRGGQYF. CDR3 nucleotide sequence: TGCAGCGTTGAAAGTGTCCGGGGAGGGCAGTACTTC.

This clonotype has at least ten counts. The V gene is TRBV11-2, the J gene TRBJ1-5; TRBD1 matches at 10 bases. Germline V CDR1 and CDR2: SGHAT, FQNNGV. The J segment lost 3 bases and the V segment lost 0 bases, leaving 5 bases of the junction unmatched. This CDR3 spans 17 amino acids. The DNA of the CDR3 is TGTGCCAGCAGCTTAGATTCCGGGACAGGGGACAATCAGCCCCAGCATTTT. Translating gives CASSLDSGTGDNQPQHF.

This clonotype was seen repeatedly, ten times or more. The CDR3 is CSAGRLAGSSYNEQFF. Here the CDR3 DNA reads TGCAGTGCTGGGAGACTAGCGGGGAGCTCCTACAATGAGCAGTTCTTC. The chain uses TRBV20-1 and TRBJ2-1, with 11 bases aligning to TRBD2. V lost 5 bases to trimming and J lost 0 bases; unmatched junction nucleotides: 6. Germline loops: CDR1 DFQATT, CDR2 SNEGSKA (reference sequence). The CDR3 contains 16 residues.

This clonotype was seen a handful of times. This chain connects TRBV2 to TRBJ2-1; perhaps TRBD2 as D (6 bases). Trimming removed 2 bases from V and 14 bases from J, with 10 bases in between. The germline gives CDR1 SNHLY, CDR2 FYNNEI. This CDR3 region has 11 residues. The CDR3 loop is CASSERGGEFF. The CDR3 nucleotides are TGTGCCAGCAGTGAAAGGGGAGGAGAGTTCTTC.

The rearrangement joins TRBV29-1 to TRBJ2-5; 9 bases fit TRBD2. In germline, CDR1 is SQVTM, CDR2 ANQGSEA. There are 14 residues in the CDR3. Trimming took 7 bases from V and 5 from J; bases not matched to a gene: 11. CDR3 coding DNA: TGCAGCGCCTCTATCCTAGCGGGGCCGGAGACCCAGTACTTC. Its translation is CSASILAGPETQYF.

Turning to this clonotype: This may arise from a read error, as a much more abundant clone is one base away. The chain carries TRBV5-6 and TRBJ1-2; 8 nucleotides line up with TRBD1. With 3 bases clipped from V and 4 bases from J, the junction kept 5 bases outside the gene matches. The CDR3 totals 14 residues. Germline V gene lookup returns CDR1 SGHDT and CDR2 YYEEEE. The CDR3 coding sequence is TGTGCCAGCAGCTGCGGACAGGGAGGCTATGGCTACACCTTC. As protein: CASSCGQGGYGYTF.

This clonotype has more than one count but fewer than ten. The chain uses TRBV28 and TRBJ2-7, with 9 positions matching TRBD1. CDR3 length: 15 residues. Germline V lookup: CDR1 MDHEN, CDR2 SYDVKM. Trimming at V came to 5 bases and at J to 4 bases, leaving 9 bases not matched to a gene. CDR3 protein: CASSPTGTGFYEQYF. In DNA form, the CDR3 reads TGTGCCAGCAGTCCCACCGGGACAGGGTTTTACGAGCAGTACTTC.

The rearrangement uses TRBV28 and TRBJ1-2, with 8 bases identical to TRBD1. CDR3 size: 15 residues. Germline assignment: CDR1 MDHEN and CDR2 SYDVKM. V lost 4 bases and J lost 4; bases outside the gene matches: 8. The CDR3, as DNA: TGTGCCAGCAGTTCCGCAGGGGGCGAGAGCTATGGCTACACCTTC. Amino acids: CASSSAGGESYGYTF.

The gene calls are TRBV5-1 and TRBJ1-2; tentative D call: TRBD1 (5 bases). The CDR3 totals 14 residues. The V gene lost 5 bases and the J gene lost 2 bases, with 13 bases spanning the gap. Germline V CDR1 and CDR2: SGHRS, YFSETQ. The CDR3 nucleotides are TGCGCCAGCAGGTCCGGGACTGGGAACTATGGCTACACCTTC. Its protein product is CASRSGTGNYGYTF. The full variable domain, in which reference TRBV5-1 and TRBJ1-2 provide the parts outside the CDR3, is KAGVTQTPRYLIKTRGQQVTLSCSPISGHRSVSWYQQTPGQGLQFLFEYFSETQRNKGNFPGRFSGRQFSNSRSEMNVSTLELGDSALYLCASRSGTGNYGYTFGSGTRLTVV.

There are a few counts of this clonotype. This sequence joins TRBV7-3 and TRBJ2-7; D not certain. This CDR3 contains 13 residues. Per the germline V gene, CDR1 is SGHTA and CDR2 is FQGTGA. Trimming left V 5 bases short and J 0 bases short, with 8 bases between. DNA for the CDR3: TGTGCCAGCAGCGCGCAAAACTCCTACGAGCAGTACTTC. Protein product: CASSAQNSYEQYF. Variable domain in full (rest from reference TRBV7-3 and TRBJ2-7): GAGVSQTPSNKVTEKGKYVELRCDPISGHTALYWYRQSLGQGPEFLIYFQGTGAADDSGLPNDRFFAVRPEGSVSTLKIQRTERGDSAVYLCASSAQNSYEQYFGPGTRLTVT.

This clonotype was seen at least ten times. The chain carries TRBV6-6 and TRBJ2-1; the match to TRBD2 covers 8 bases. Germline CDR1 and CDR2: MNHNY and SVGAGI (reference sequence). CDR3 length: 16 amino acids. V lost 6 bases, J lost 4 bases, and 11 bases stayed unmatched. The CDR3 loop reads CASSPPGGEHYNEQFF. CDR3 bases: TGTGCCAGCAGCCCCCCCGGGGGGGAGCATTACAATGAGCAGTTCTTC.

This chain connects TRBV5-6 to TRBJ2-7; a possible D gene is TRBD1 (5 bases). Germline V lookup: CDR1 SGHDT, CDR2 YYEEEE. CDR3 length: 15 amino acids. The V gene lost 0 bases and the J gene lost 0 bases, with 10 bases spanning the gap. This chain's CDR3 is CASSLEGQGSYEQYF. The CDR3 DNA reads as TGTGCCAGCAGCTTGGAGGGTCAGGGCTCCTACGAGCAGTACTTC.

The CDR3 sequence is CASRRDRALSYEQYF. The CDR3 coding sequence is TGCGCCAGCAGGAGGGACAGAGCTCTTTCCTACGAGCAGTACTTC. The genes are TRBV5-1 and TRBJ2-7; 7 bases agree with TRBD1. V trimming: 5 bases; J trimming: 1 base; junction bases outside the gene matches: 9. The CDR3 loop spans 15 amino acids. Per the germline V gene, CDR1 is SGHRS and CDR2 is YFSETQ. Looking up the rest from reference TRBV5-1 and TRBJ2-7 gives the full variable domain: KAGVTQTPRYLIKTRGQQVTLSCSPISGHRSVSWYQQTPGQGLQFLFEYFSETQRNKGNFPGRFSGRQFSNSRSEMNVSTLELGDSALYLCASRRDRALSYEQYFGPGTRLTVT.

This chain joins TRBV5-1 and TRBJ2-1; 8 bases map to TRBD1. Germline V gives CDR1 SGHRS, CDR2 YFSETQ. The V gene end was trimmed by 4 bases and the J gene end by 2 bases; junction bases not matched to a gene: 8. The CDR3 is 16 amino acids. As DNA, the CDR3 is TGCGCCAGCAGCGGCGGGACAGGAGGCCCCTACAATGAGCAGTTCTTC. This gives the protein CASSGGTGGPYNEQFF.

This clonotype has at least ten counts. The chain links TRBV2 to TRBJ2-3, with D unclear. The CDR3 has 13 residues. V lost 4 bases and J 5 bases, leaving 10 bases between the germline ends. Germline-derived CDR1 and CDR2 are SNHLY and FYNNEI. Here the CDR3 DNA reads TGTGCCAGCAGTGCCGGGTTGGTAGATACGCAGTATTTT. Translating gives CASSAGLVDTQYF.

This chain joins TRBV29-1 and TRBJ2-7; 9 bases are shared with TRBD2. CDR1 is SQVTM, CDR2 ANQGSEA, per germline. The CDR3 extends over 14 amino acids. J lost 4 bases, V lost 6 bases, and 10 bases had no gene match. This CDR3 is CSVSAGGGFYEQYF. Written as DNA, the CDR3 is TGCAGCGTCAGCGCGGGAGGGGGATTTTACGAGCAGTACTTC.

This clonotype was recorded many times. The chain has TRBV6-5 and TRBJ2-1, with 8 bases aligning to TRBD1. This CDR3 contains 15 residues. Germline assignment: CDR1 MNHEY and CDR2 SVGAGI. V shed 0 bases and J 7 bases; nucleotides not matched to a gene: 5. Here the CDR3 reads CASSYSATGENEQFF. In DNA form, the CDR3 reads TGTGCCAGCAGTTACTCCGCGACAGGGGAGAATGAGCAGTTCTTC.

This clonotype was detected ten times or more. The chain employs TRBV20-1 and TRBJ2-1; 14 bases align to TRBD2. CDR3 size: 14 residues. Germline CDR1 DFQATT, CDR2 SNEGSKA (reference sequence). V dropped 6 bases and J dropped 6; count of bases not matched to a gene: 4. DNA of the CDR3: TGCAGTGCCTGGACTAGCGGGAGGACCAATGAGCAGTTCTTC. Its protein product is CSAWTSGRTNEQFF.